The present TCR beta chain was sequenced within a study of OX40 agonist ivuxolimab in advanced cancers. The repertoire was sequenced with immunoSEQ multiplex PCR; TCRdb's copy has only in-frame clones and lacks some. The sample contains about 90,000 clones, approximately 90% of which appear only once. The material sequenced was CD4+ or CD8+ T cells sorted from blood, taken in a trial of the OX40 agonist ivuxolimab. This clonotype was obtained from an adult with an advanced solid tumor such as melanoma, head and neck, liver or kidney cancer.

The CDR3 loop is CASSLVLAGPSYEQYF. The DNA of the CDR3 is TGTGCCAGCAGCTTGGTCCTAGCGGGACCCTCCTACGAGCAGTACTTC. The chain combines TRBV5-4 with TRBJ2-7, with 9 bases fitting TRBD2. CDR1 and CDR2 (germline): SGHNT, YYREEE (reference sequence). V lost 0 bases and J lost 0; bases outside the gene matches: 4. The CDR3 runs 16 residues. The full variable domain, in which reference TRBV5-4 and TRBJ2-7 provide the parts outside the CDR3, is ETGVTQSPTHLIKTRGQQVTLRCSSQSGHNTVSWYQQALGQGPQFIFQYYREEENGRGNFPPRFSGLQFPNYSSELNVNALELDDSALYLCASSLVLAGPSYEQYFGPGTRLTVT.